This entry lists 13 T cell receptor beta chains sequenced from one sample in a study of blood T cell repertoires in COVID-19. Clones were sequenced by immunoSEQ multiplex PCR, and TCRdb holds only the in-frame ones, with some missing. The profile shows 350,000 to 400,000 clones, roughly 87% of them singletons. What was sequenced was PBMCs or T cells enriched from blood (not recorded which). The source of these receptors is a woman under 40 who had recovered from COVID-19.

The DNA for the CDR3 is TGCAGCGTCCTCAGGGGTCCAGAGACCCAGTACTTC. This translates into CSVLRGPETQYF. The V call is TRBV29-1, the J call TRBJ2-5, with D maybe TRBD1 (6 bases). V lost 6 bases and J 4 bases, leaving 12 bases between the germline ends. Germline assignment: CDR1 SQVTM and CDR2 ANQGSEA. CDR3 length: 12 residues.

Here the CDR3 reads CASSQDPGTGRIEQFF. The CDR3 nucleotides are TGCGCCAGCAGCCAAGATCCCGGGACAGGGAGGATTGAGCAGTTCTTC. The chain has TRBV4-1 and TRBJ2-1; 9 bases agree with TRBD1. Germline CDR1 is MGHRA and CDR2 is YSYEKL. V was clipped by 0 bases and J by 9 bases; unmatched bases: 9. This CDR3 region has 16 residues.

The chain couples TRBV5-1 to TRBJ1-5, with 8 nucleotides matching TRBD1. Germline V CDR1 and CDR2: SGHRS, YFSETQ. V lost 4 bases, J lost 1 base, and 4 bases stayed unmatched. The CDR3 is 15 residues long. CDR3 DNA sequence: TGCGCCAGCAGCCTACAGGGGGGGAGCAATCAGCCCCAGCATTTT. This encodes CASSLQGGSNQPQHF.

The V and J genes are TRBV3-1 (or the pseudogene TRBV3-2) and TRBJ2-5, with TRBD2 identical over 13 bases. This CDR3 has 17 amino acids. The germline V gene encodes CDR1 LGHDT and CDR2 YNNKEL (reference sequence). J lost 3 bases, V lost 0 bases, and 4 bases had no gene match. The CDR3 coding sequence is TGTGCCAGCAGCCAAGATGGACTAGCGGGGGAGGAAGAGACCCAGTACTTC. This encodes CASSQDGLAGEEETQYF.

This sequence joins TRBV6-1 and TRBJ2-7, with TRBD2 as a possible D gene (6 bases). Germline CDR1 and CDR2: MNHNS and SASEGT. The V end lost 2 bases, the J end lost 1 base, and 12 bases lay between the germline ends. The CDR3 runs 15 residues. The CDR3 reads CASSEYGTPSYEQYF. CDR3 DNA: TGTGCCAGCAGTGAATATGGGACTCCATCCTACGAGCAGTACTTC.

This chain links TRBV2 with TRBJ1-1, with a possible D match to TRBD1 (5 bases). The V gene lost 4 bases and the J gene lost 6 bases, with 15 bases spanning the gap. The CDR3 spans 14 residues. The germline gives CDR1 SNHLY, CDR2 FYNNEI. CDR3 nucleotide sequence: TGTGCCAGCAGTGCCCAAGGGGCCTACGCTGAAGCTTTCTTT. Its protein product is CASSAQGAYAEAFF.

This clone came up once. The rearrangement uses TRBV11-2 and TRBJ2-5, with TRBD1 as a possible D gene (6 bases). The V end lost 8 bases, the J end lost 1 base, and 14 bases lay between the germline ends. This CDR3 has 14 amino acids. CDR1 and CDR2 (germline): SGHAT, FQNNGV. CDR3 region: CASSPTGFQETQYF. CDR3 sequence (DNA): TGTGCCAGCTCTCCCACAGGGTTCCAAGAGACCCAGTACTTC.

The J gene is TRBJ1-1, the V gene TRBV2, with 10 bases that match TRBD1. Germline lookup yields CDR1 SNHLY and CDR2 FYNNEI. The CDR3 covers 14 residues. The ends lost 6 bases at V and 3 bases at J; junction bases unmatched: 4. The CDR3 loop reads CASRETGGDTEAFF. The CDR3 nucleotides read TGTGCCAGCAGAGAGACAGGGGGCGACACTGAAGCTTTCTTT.

This chain joins TRBV29-1 and TRBJ1-2; 8 bases map to TRBD1. V gave up 6 bases and J gave up 7 bases; unmatched junction bases: 28. The CDR3 is made up of 19 amino acids. Germline loops: CDR1 SQVTM, CDR2 ANQGSEA. The CDR3 sequence: CSVLSTLDRARGLSGGYTF. CDR3 DNA sequence: TGCAGCGTGCTGTCGACTTTGGACAGGGCTCGGGGTTTGTCGGGTGGCTACACCTTC. The full variable domain, its missing parts supplied by reference TRBV29-1 and TRBJ1-2, is SAVISQKPSRDICQRGTSLTIQCQVDSQVTMMFWYRQQPGQSLTLIATANQGSEATYESGFVIDKFPISRPNLTFSTLTVSNMSPEDSSIYLCSVLSTLDRARGLSGGYTFGSGTRLTVV.

This clone came up once. The chain uses TRBV28 and TRBJ1-2; TRBD1 might be the D (6 bases). CDR1 MDHEN and CDR2 SYDVKM come from the germline V gene. The CDR3 extends over 14 amino acids. V gave up 6 bases and J gave up 0 bases, with 11 bases separating them. CDR3 sequence reads: CASRLGGPNYGYTF. In DNA, the CDR3 is TGTGCCAGCAGACTCGGGGGGCCTAACTATGGCTACACCTTC.

In nucleotides, the CDR3 is TGTGCCAGCAGTGAAGTTCATGTTGCTAGCGGCCATGAGCAGTTCTTC. Translation: CASSEVHVASGHEQFF. The genes are TRBV2 and TRBJ2-1, with 7 bases identical to TRBD2. The CDR3 loop spans 16 amino acids. Trimming at V came to 1 base and at J to 8 bases, leaving 11 bases not matched to a gene. Germline V CDR1 and CDR2: SNHLY, FYNNEI.

V and J are TRBV1 and TRBJ1-3; no check of the table's D call, TRBD1, against the DNA was made. TRBV1 is given as a pseudogene. The CDR3 extends over 15 amino acids. The CDR3, as DNA: TGCACCAGCAGGGGACAGGGTTGCTCTGGAAACACCATATATTTT. Its protein is CTSRGQGCSGNTIYF.

The chain combines TRBV27 with TRBJ1-6; 7 bases line up with TRBD1. There are 16 residues in the CDR3. V gave up 7 bases and J gave up 6 bases; unmatched junction bases: 12. Per germline, CDR1 MNHEY and CDR2 SMNVEV (reference sequence). The CDR3 coding sequence is TGTGCCAGCACGCCAACGTGGGACAGCTCTAATTCACCCCTCCACTTT. It yields the protein CASTPTWDSSNSPLHF.